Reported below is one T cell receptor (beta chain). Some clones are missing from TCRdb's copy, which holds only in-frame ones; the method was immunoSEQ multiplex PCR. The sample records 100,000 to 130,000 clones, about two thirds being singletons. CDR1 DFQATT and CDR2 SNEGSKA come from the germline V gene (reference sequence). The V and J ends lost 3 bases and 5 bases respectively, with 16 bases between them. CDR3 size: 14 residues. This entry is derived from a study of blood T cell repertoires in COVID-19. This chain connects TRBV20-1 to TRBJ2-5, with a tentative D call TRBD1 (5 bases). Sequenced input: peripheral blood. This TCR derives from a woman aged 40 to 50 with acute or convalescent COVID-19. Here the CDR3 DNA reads TGCAGTGCTAGTGTGGGGCAACTGGGGGAGACCCAGTACTTC. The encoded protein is CSASVGQLGETQYF.